A single sample gave rise to the 5 T cell receptor beta chains below, sequenced in a study of OX40 agonist ivuxolimab in advanced cancers. Clones were sequenced by immunoSEQ multiplex PCR, and TCRdb holds only the in-frame ones, with some missing. Here the sample spans 35,000 to 40,000 clones, almost 80% being singletons. The sequenced sample was CD4+ or CD8+ T cells sorted from blood, obtained in a trial of the OX40 agonist ivuxolimab. These receptor sequences come from an adult with an advanced solid tumor such as melanoma, head and neck, liver or kidney cancer.

This chain joins TRBV7-9 and TRBJ1-5; 7 bases line up with TRBD1. From germline, CDR1 is SEHNR and CDR2 FQNEAQ (reference sequence). V shed 6 bases and J 4 bases; nucleotides not matched to a gene: 9. This CDR3 spans 15 amino acids. The CDR3 DNA sequence: TGTGCCAGCAGGGCCGGGGCAGGGGGAAATCAGCCCCAGCATTTT. This encodes CASRAGAGGNQPQHF.

This clone has only one observation. V is TRBV4-3 and J is TRBJ2-1; D is unresolved. The CDR3 extends over 17 amino acids. CDR1 is LGHNA, CDR2 YSLEER, per germline. Trimming shortened V by 0 bases and J by 4 bases, and 16 bases separated the two germline ends. The CDR3 loop is CASSQEGVPRPYNEQFF. Here the CDR3 DNA reads TGCGCCAGCAGCCAAGAAGGAGTCCCCCGGCCATACAATGAGCAGTTCTTC.

CDR3 nucleotide sequence: TGTGCCAGCAGTTTAATCCCGCTAGGGGAGGAGCAGTACTTC. This codes for CASSLIPLGEEQYF. The rearrangement uses TRBV27 and TRBJ2-7; D is possibly TRBD1 or TRBD2 (5 bases each). The V gene lost 2 bases and the J gene lost 7 bases, with 15 bases spanning the gap. The CDR3 loop spans 14 amino acids. Germline V gene sequence: CDR1 MNHEY, CDR2 SMNVEV (reference sequence).

The chain carries TRBV9 and TRBJ1-1; 7 positions agree with TRBD1. The CDR3 is made up of 15 amino acids. V was clipped by 2 bases and J by 2 bases; unmatched bases: 6. Germline V gene sequence: CDR1 SGDLS, CDR2 YYNGEE. Here the CDR3 reads CASSVGRDSNTEAFF. The CDR3 bases are TGTGCCAGCAGCGTGGGCCGGGACAGCAACACTGAAGCTTTCTTT.

The chain employs TRBV18 and TRBJ2-7, with 11 bases that match TRBD1. Germline V gives CDR1 KGHSH, CDR2 LQKENI. The CDR3 runs to 14 residues. The ends lost 5 bases at V and 2 bases at J; junction bases unmatched: 2. CDR3 sequence (DNA): TGTGCCAGCTCAGGACAGGGGGCCACCTACGAGCAGTACTTC. Translated, it gives CASSGQGATYEQYF.